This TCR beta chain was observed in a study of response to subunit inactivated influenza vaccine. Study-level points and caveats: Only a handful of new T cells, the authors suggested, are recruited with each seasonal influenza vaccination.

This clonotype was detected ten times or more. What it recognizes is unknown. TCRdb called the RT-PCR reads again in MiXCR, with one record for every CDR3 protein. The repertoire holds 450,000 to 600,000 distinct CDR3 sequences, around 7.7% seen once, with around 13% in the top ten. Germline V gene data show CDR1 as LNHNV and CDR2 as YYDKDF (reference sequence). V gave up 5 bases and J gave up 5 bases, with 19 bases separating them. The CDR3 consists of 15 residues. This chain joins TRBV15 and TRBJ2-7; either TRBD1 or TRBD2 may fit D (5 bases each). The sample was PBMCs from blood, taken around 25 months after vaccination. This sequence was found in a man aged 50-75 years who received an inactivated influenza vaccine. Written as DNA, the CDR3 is TGTGCCACCAGCGTTCGGGACCCCTCCAAAAACGAGCAGTACTTC. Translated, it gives CATSVRDPSKNEQYF.